Listed here are 32 T cell receptor beta chains from one sample, sequenced in a study of cytomegalovirus exposure and HLA in healthy donors (dated by TCRdb to the late 2010s). The library was prepared using the immunoSEQ multiplex PCR assay. The multiplex PCR relied on a mix of 60 forward primers for TCR Vbeta segments and 13 reverse primers for TCR Jbeta segments. TCRdb provides this immuneACCESS table in a form limited to in-frame rearrangements. Some clones are lacking; in checked studies, under half of them reflect an unresolved V gene, and why the rest are absent is not known. The sample table on file contains approximately 150,000 clones. The ten most abundant clones make up approximately 1% of the sample. Source material: PBMCs. These receptors all stem from a male donor in good health and CMV-seronegative.

The chain employs TRBV5-3 and TRBJ2-7, with a weak D call TRBD2 (5 bases). Being an ORF, TRBV5-3 has a function that is uncertain. The CDR3 is 15 residues long. V shed 2 bases and J shed 4 bases, with 16 bases lying between them. CDR3 in DNA: TGTGCCAGAAGCTTCCCGGGGAAGGCATATTACGAGCAGTACTTC. Residues: CARSFPGKAYYEQYF.

This sequence joins TRBV2 and TRBJ2-1, with 7 bases aligning to TRBD1. Trimming removed 1 base from V and 0 bases from J; junction bases left unmatched: 6. This CDR3 spans 17 amino acids. Germline CDR1 SNHLY, CDR2 FYNNEI. CDR3 bases: TGTGCCAGCAGTGAAGAAGGGACAGCGAGCTCCTACAATGAGCAGTTCTTC. Amino acids: CASSEEGTASSYNEQFF.

This chain connects TRBV2 to TRBJ2-1; no reliable D call. Germline V gene data show CDR1 as SNHLY and CDR2 as FYNNEI. The CDR3 runs to 14 residues. Trimming took 0 bases from V and 8 from J, leaving 11 bases between them. The CDR3 DNA sequence: TGTGCCAGCAGTGAAGCTTCCCAGATGGATGAGCAGTTCTTC. It translates to CASSEASQMDEQFF.

This chain links TRBV7-2 with TRBJ2-2; no definite D call. Germline CDR1 reads SGHTA; CDR2 reads FQGNSA. The V gene lost 0 bases and the J gene lost 1 base, with 3 bases spanning the gap. CDR3 size: 14 residues. This CDR3 reads CASSLARNTGELFF. Written as DNA, the CDR3 is TGTGCCAGCAGCTTAGCCAGGAACACCGGGGAGCTGTTTTTT.

The gene calls are TRBV18 and TRBJ2-3, with 7 positions matching TRBD2. Per germline, CDR1 KGHSH and CDR2 LQKENI. This CDR3 has 15 residues. J gave up 5 bases and V 2 bases, and 7 bases lay outside the gene matches. CDR3 loop: CASSPRRGEKDTQYF. The CDR3 DNA follows: TGTGCCAGCTCACCAAGACGGGGGGAGAAAGATACGCAGTATTTT.

J is TRBJ2-7 and V is TRBV7-2, with TRBD2 matching over 9 bases. The CDR3 length is 15 residues. CDR1 SGHTA and CDR2 FQGNSA come from the germline V gene. Losses at the gene ends were 5 bases for V and 2 bases for J; bases not matched to a gene: 7. CDR3: CASSARTSVAYEQYF. The CDR3 region has the DNA TGTGCCAGCAGCGCACGGACTAGCGTCGCCTACGAGCAGTACTTC.

The rearrangement joins TRBV27 to TRBJ1-1; D is undetermined. The CDR3 spans 14 residues. Germline lookup yields CDR1 MNHEY and CDR2 SMNVEV (reference sequence). With 1 base removed from V and 6 bases from J, the gap between germline ends came to 12 bases. The CDR3 sequence: CASSLFPVIAEAFF. As DNA, the CDR3 is TGTGCCAGCAGTTTATTCCCCGTAATAGCTGAAGCTTTCTTT.

This chain joins TRBV29-1 and TRBJ1-2; D uncertain. Trimming removed 3 bases at V and 2 bases at J, with 10 bases between. Germline CDR1 and CDR2: SQVTM and ANQGSEA. The CDR3 contains 13 residues. The CDR3 DNA follows: TGCAGCGTTGACGTAACAGCAAACTATGGCTACACCTTC. This encodes CSVDVTANYGYTF.

The chain is built from TRBV5-1 and TRBJ1-1, with a tentative D call TRBD1 (6 bases). The CDR3 is 14 residues long. The germline CDR1 and CDR2 sequences are SGHRS and YFSETQ. V was shortened by 6 bases and J by 7 bases, with 19 bases between the two germline ends. The CDR3 is CASNLKTGSNEAFF. CDR3 nucleotide sequence: TGCGCCAGCAACCTTAAGACAGGTTCTAATGAAGCTTTCTTT.

This rearrangement joins TRBV19 to TRBJ2-3; 7 bases align to TRBD1. CDR3 length: 15 amino acids. The V gene end was trimmed by 3 bases and the J gene end by 4 bases; junction bases not matched to a gene: 7. The V gene's germline CDR1 is LNHDA and CDR2 SQIVND (reference sequence). The CDR3 DNA sequence: TGTGCCAGTAGTATCCGCAGGGGGACAGCAGATACGCAGTATTTT. It codes for CASSIRRGTADTQYF. The whole variable domain, filled in from reference TRBV19 and TRBJ2-3, reads DGGITQSPKYLFRKEGQNVTLSCEQNLNHDAMYWYRQDPGQGLRLIYYSQIVNDFQKGDIAEGYSVSREKKESFPLTVTSAQKNPTAFYLCASSIRRGTADTQYFGPGTRLTVL.

The J gene is TRBJ2-1, the V gene TRBV6-4; D remains unclear. The CDR3 is 15 amino acids. Germline CDR1 is MRHNA and CDR2 is SNTAGT. Trimming took 6 bases from V and 3 from J, leaving 15 bases between them. The CDR3 coding sequence is TGTGCCAGCAGCCCTACCCGAGGTAGCTACAATGAGCAGTTCTTC. Translating it yields CASSPTRGSYNEQFF.

V is TRBV5-4 and J is TRBJ2-4; possible D gene TRBD1, 6 bases. Germline CDR1 is SGHNT and CDR2 is YYREEE (reference sequence). CDR3 length equals 13 residues. V gave up 0 bases and J gave up 5 bases, with 6 bases separating them. The CDR3 here is CASSLAGENIQYF. The CDR3 coding sequence is TGTGCCAGCAGCTTGGCAGGGGAAAACATTCAGTACTTC.

CDR3 DNA sequence: TGTGCCAGCAGCCCGGGACATACGGGCTACGAGCAGTACTTC. Its protein is CASSPGHTGYEQYF. The V and J genes are TRBV5-6 and TRBJ2-7; D may be TRBD1 (6 bases). This CDR3 has 14 residues. Germline loops: CDR1 SGHDT, CDR2 YYEEEE. With 4 bases removed from V and 3 bases from J, the gap between germline ends came to 14 bases. Variable domain in full (rest from reference TRBV5-6 and TRBJ2-7): DAGVTQSPTHLIKTRGQQVTLRCSPKSGHDTVSWYQQALGQGPQFIFQYYEEEERQRGNFPDRFSGHQFPNYSSELNVNALLLGDSALYLCASSPGHTGYEQYFGPGTRLTVT.

The rearrangement uses TRBV6-6 and TRBJ2-1; D remains ambiguous. V was cut by 5 bases and J by 9 bases, with 5 bases left in between. This CDR3 comprises 10 residues. Germline V gene sequence: CDR1 MNHNY, CDR2 SVGAGI (reference sequence). DNA for the CDR3: TGTGCCAGCAGTCGAGGTGAGCAGTTCTTC. Protein: CASSRGEQFF.

This chain uses TRBV19 with TRBJ1-2; 7 positions match TRBD1. The CDR3 extends over 14 amino acids. In germline, CDR1 is LNHDA, CDR2 SQIVND (reference sequence). Trimming cost V 5 bases and J 9 bases; bases outside gene matches: 12. CDR3 coding DNA: TGTGCCAGTAGTGGACAGGTTTTTATGTATAGCTACACCTTC. Residues: CASSGQVFMYSYTF.

The chain recombines TRBV6-5 with TRBJ1-1; D gene ambiguous. CDR3 length: 14 residues. Germline lookup yields CDR1 MNHEY and CDR2 SVGAGI. Deletions cut 1 base from V and 2 bases from J, with 8 bases between. CDR3: CASSYWGANTEAFF. The CDR3 DNA is TGTGCCAGCAGTTACTGGGGAGCCAACACTGAAGCTTTCTTT.

The chain carries TRBV29-1 and TRBJ2-7; D remains unclear. V lost 0 bases and J 3 bases, leaving 6 bases between the germline ends. This CDR3 comprises 12 residues. Per germline, CDR1 SQVTM and CDR2 ANQGSEA. CDR3 coding DNA: TGCAGCGTTGAAGACAGGTTCTACGAGCAGTACTTC. Translating it yields CSVEDRFYEQYF.

The CDR3 loop reads CASSQGRALRSGELFF. CDR3 sequence (DNA): TGTGCCAGCAGCCAGGGGCGGGCCTTACGGTCGGGGGAGCTGTTTTTT. This chain links TRBV5-4 with TRBJ2-2, with D possibly TRBD1 on 6 matching bases. Germline V lookup: CDR1 SGHNT, CDR2 YYREEE (reference sequence). This CDR3 contains 16 residues. The V end was cut by 4 bases, the J end by 8 bases, with 21 bases between.

V and J are TRBV6-4 and TRBJ1-6; 8 bases are shared with TRBD1. Germline CDR1 is MRHNA and CDR2 is SNTAGT. The J segment lost 4 bases and the V segment lost 5 bases, leaving 4 bases of the junction unmatched. CDR3 length equals 15 residues. CDR3 loop: CASSLGQEYNSPLHF. The CDR3, as DNA: TGTGCCAGCAGTTTGGGACAGGAATATAATTCACCCCTCCACTTT.

This sequence joins TRBV29-1 and TRBJ2-1; unclear D gene. The CDR3 covers 9 residues. Trimming removed 6 bases from V and 5 bases from J, with 2 bases in between. The germline gives CDR1 SQVTM, CDR2 ANQGSEA. The CDR3 protein is CSVNNEQFF. The CDR3 coding sequence is TGCAGCGTCAACAATGAGCAGTTCTTC.

The gene calls are TRBV5-4 and TRBJ2-3; TRBD2 aligns across 8 bases. The germline V gene has CDR1 SGHNT and CDR2 YYREEE (reference sequence). The CDR3 is 11 amino acids. V lost 4 bases and J lost 15; bases outside the gene matches: 7. CDR3 amino acids: CASSRPGGPYF. Here the CDR3 DNA reads TGTGCCAGCAGCCGGCCGGGGGGGCCTTATTTT. Full variable domain (missing parts from reference TRBV5-4 and TRBJ2-3): ETGVTQSPTHLIKTRGQQVTLRCSSQSGHNTVSWYQQALGQGPQFIFQYYREEENGRGNFPPRFSGLQFPNYSSELNVNALELDDSALYLCASSRPGGPYFGPGTRLTVL.

The chain employs TRBV25-1 and TRBJ1-3; D may be TRBD1 (5 bases). The CDR3 runs to 15 residues. Looked up from germline, CDR1 is MGHDK and CDR2 is SYGVNS. Trimming took 5 bases from V and 2 from J, leaving 13 bases between them. The CDR3 region is CASSSGRAAGNTIYF. The CDR3 DNA is TGTGCCAGCAGTTCAGGGAGGGCGGCTGGAAACACCATATATTTT.

The rearrangement joins TRBV7-9 to TRBJ2-7; TRBD2 agrees at 10 bases. V gave up 1 base and J gave up 0 bases; unmatched junction bases: 6. CDR3 size: 17 residues. Germline CDR1 SEHNR, CDR2 FQNEAQ (reference sequence). Here the CDR3 DNA reads TGTGCCAGCAGCTTAGGGACTAGCGGAGGGACCTCCTACGAGCAGTACTTC. It translates to CASSLGTSGGTSYEQYF.

The V call is TRBV5-1, the J call TRBJ2-1; TRBD1 aligns across 8 bases. Per the germline V gene, CDR1 is SGHRS and CDR2 is YFSETQ. V trimming: 3 bases; J trimming: 5 bases; junction bases outside the gene matches: 1. The CDR3 consists of 13 residues. CDR3 sequence reads: CASSWDRHNEQFF. The CDR3 DNA reads TGCGCCAGCAGCTGGGACAGGCACAATGAGCAGTTCTTC.

The rearrangement links TRBV28 to TRBJ1-2; the match to TRBD1 covers 7 bases. The CDR3 extends over 12 amino acids. Per the germline V gene, CDR1 is MDHEN and CDR2 is SYDVKM. V trimming: 7 bases; J trimming: 4 bases; junction bases outside the gene matches: 3. CDR3 protein: CASTSGGYGYTF. In nucleotides, the CDR3 is TGTGCCAGCACCTCAGGGGGCTATGGCTACACCTTC.

The V and J genes are TRBV6-5 and TRBJ2-7; the match to TRBD2 covers 8 bases. This CDR3 region has 15 residues. Germline V gives CDR1 MNHEY, CDR2 SVGAGI. After removal of 0 bases from V and 5 bases from J, the junction contained 6 bases not matched to a gene. CDR3 residues: CASSYSGLAGDEQYF. The CDR3 DNA reads as TGTGCCAGCAGTTACTCAGGCCTAGCGGGTGACGAGCAGTACTTC.

The chain links TRBV6-1 to TRBJ1-2; D may be TRBD1 (6 bases). Germline V gives CDR1 MNHNS, CDR2 SASEGT. The germline V and J ends were trimmed by 7 bases and 3 bases, with 12 bases remaining between them. The CDR3 is made up of 13 amino acids. The CDR3 protein is CASTHRADYGYTF. The CDR3 DNA sequence: TGTGCCAGCACTCACAGGGCTGACTATGGCTACACCTTC.

The chain carries TRBV5-1 and TRBJ2-7; possibly TRBD2 for D (6 bases). CDR1 is SGHRS, CDR2 YFSETQ, per germline. V dropped 0 bases and J dropped 4 bases, with 8 bases sitting between them. This CDR3 spans 13 amino acids. In nucleotides, the CDR3 is TGCGCCAGCAGCTTGGTGGAGGGGTACGAGCAGTACTTC. Residues: CASSLVEGYEQYF.

This chain joins TRBV7-2 and TRBJ1-1; D uncertain. V gave up 1 base and J gave up 5 bases, with 11 bases separating them. The CDR3 is made up of 14 amino acids. Per the germline V gene, CDR1 is SGHTA and CDR2 is FQGNSA. The CDR3 spells CASSLVGDRTEAFF. The CDR3 DNA reads TGTGCCAGCAGCTTAGTCGGGGATAGGACTGAAGCTTTCTTT.

The chain combines TRBV9 with TRBJ2-1; 8 nucleotides agree with TRBD1. The trim removed 4 bases at V and 8 bases at J, leaving 5 bases unmatched. This CDR3 is 13 amino acids long. The germline V gene encodes CDR1 SGDLS and CDR2 YYNGEE. The CDR3 sequence: CASSSGQGYEQFF. CDR3 sequence (DNA): TGTGCCAGCAGCTCCGGACAGGGATATGAGCAGTTCTTC.

The chain recombines TRBV5-1 with TRBJ2-1; D not certain. Trimming removed 2 bases from V and 3 bases from J, with 6 bases in between. Per germline, CDR1 SGHRS and CDR2 YFSETQ. The CDR3 has 13 residues. The CDR3, as DNA: TGCGCCAGCAGCTTAACGGGCTACAATGAGCAGTTCTTC. Its translation: CASSLTGYNEQFF.

The genes are TRBV6-5 and TRBJ1-5, with 9 bases lining up with TRBD1. Losses at the gene ends were 4 bases for V and 0 bases for J; bases not matched to a gene: 4. The germline CDR1 and CDR2 sequences are MNHEY and SVGAGI. CDR3 length equals 16 residues. The CDR3, as DNA: TGTGCCAGCAGTTCCTGGGGACAGGGTAGCAATCAGCCCCAGCATTTT. This gives the protein CASSSWGQGSNQPQHF.